This T cell receptor beta chain was recorded in a study of blood T cell repertoires in COVID-19. Trimming took 5 bases from V and 5 from J, leaving 21 bases between them. The CDR3 has 17 amino acids. The germline gives CDR1 SEHNR, CDR2 FQNEAQ (reference sequence). Clones were sequenced by immunoSEQ multiplex PCR, and TCRdb holds only the in-frame ones, with some missing. The profile shows some 200,000 clones, around 84% of them singletons. The TCR was taken from a man aged 45 to 65 with active or convalescent COVID-19. The chain combines TRBV7-9 with TRBJ2-2; possible D gene TRBD2, 6 bases. Specimen: peripheral blood. CDR3 protein: CASSLNPDSRGTGELFF. DNA for the CDR3: TGTGCCAGCAGCCTCAACCCCGACAGTCGGGGGACCGGGGAGCTGTTTTTT.